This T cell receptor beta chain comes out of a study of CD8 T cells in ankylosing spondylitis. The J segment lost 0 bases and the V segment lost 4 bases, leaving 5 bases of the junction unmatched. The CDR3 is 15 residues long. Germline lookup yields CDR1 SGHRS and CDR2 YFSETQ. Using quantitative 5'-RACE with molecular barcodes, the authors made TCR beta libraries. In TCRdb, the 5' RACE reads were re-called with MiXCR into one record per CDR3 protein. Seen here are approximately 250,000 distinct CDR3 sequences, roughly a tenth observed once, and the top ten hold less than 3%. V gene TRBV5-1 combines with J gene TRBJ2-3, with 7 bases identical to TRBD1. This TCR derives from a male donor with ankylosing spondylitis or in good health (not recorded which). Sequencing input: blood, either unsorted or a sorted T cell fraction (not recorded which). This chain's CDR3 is CASSRDSTSTDTQYF. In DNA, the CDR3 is TGCGCCAGCAGCCGGGACAGCACTAGCACAGATACGCAGTATTTT.